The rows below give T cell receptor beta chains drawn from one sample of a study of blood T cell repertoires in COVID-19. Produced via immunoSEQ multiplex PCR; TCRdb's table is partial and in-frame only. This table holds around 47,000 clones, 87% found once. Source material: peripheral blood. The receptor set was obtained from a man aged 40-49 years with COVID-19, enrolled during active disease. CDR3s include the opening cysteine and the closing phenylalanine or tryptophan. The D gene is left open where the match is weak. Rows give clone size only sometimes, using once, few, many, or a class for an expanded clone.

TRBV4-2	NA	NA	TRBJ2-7	TGTGCCAGCAGCCAAGATTGGGGGGACAGCTCCTACGAGCAGTACTTC	CASSQDWGDSSYEQYF
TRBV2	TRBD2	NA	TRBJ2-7	TGTGCCAGCAGTGACAGTGGCGGGAGGGCGTACGAGCAGTACTTC	CASSDSGGRAYEQYF
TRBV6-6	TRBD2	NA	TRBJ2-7	TGTGCCAGCCGCCGGACTAGCGGGATCTACGAGCAGTACTTC	CASRRTSGIYEQYF
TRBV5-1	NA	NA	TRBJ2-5	TGCGCCAGCAGCTTGGGACTAGTGGAGACCCAGTACTTC	CASSLGLVETQYF
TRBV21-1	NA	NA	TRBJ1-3	TGTGCCAGCAGCGCTGAAGGGAGACAGGGATCCTCTGGAAACACCATATATTTT	CASSAEGRQGSSGNTIYF
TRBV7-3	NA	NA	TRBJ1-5	TGTGCCAGCAGCTCACCCCCGACAGTCGTCAATCAGCCCCAGCATTTT	CASSSPPTVVNQPQHF
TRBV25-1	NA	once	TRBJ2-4	TGTGCCAGCAGTGACTCTAGGCAGGGAAACAAAAACATTCAGTACTTC	CASSDSRQGNKNIQYF
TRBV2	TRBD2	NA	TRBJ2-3	TGTGCCAGCAGTGATCTTAGTAGCGGGAGGTACGGAACAGATACGCAGTATTTT	CASSDLSSGRYGTDTQYF
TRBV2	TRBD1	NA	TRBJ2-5	TGTGCCAGCAGAAGGGACAGGGGCCGTCAAGAGACCCAGTACTTC	CASRRDRGRQETQYF
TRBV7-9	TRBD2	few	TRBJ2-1	TGTGCCAGCAGTCCCTCTAGCGGGAGGCATGACAATGAGCAGTTCTTC	CASSPSSGRHDNEQFF
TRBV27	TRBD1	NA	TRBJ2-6	TGTGCCAGCAGTTTCTCGGGACAGAACTCTGGGGCCAACGTCCTGACTTTC	CASSFSGQNSGANVLTF
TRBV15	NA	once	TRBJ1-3	TGTGCCACCAGCAGAGATGCGGGGTCTGGAAACACCATATATTTT	CATSRDAGSGNTIYF
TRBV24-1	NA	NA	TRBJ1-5	TGTGCCACCAGCTCAGATTATAGCAATCAGCCCCAGCATTTT	CATSSDYSNQPQHF
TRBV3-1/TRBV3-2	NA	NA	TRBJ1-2	TGTGCCAGCAGCCAAGACGGACTACCTAACTATGGCTACACCTTC	CASSQDGLPNYGYTF
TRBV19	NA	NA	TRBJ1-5	TGTGCCAGTAGTCCCGGGGGTTCCGGTAGCAATCAGCCCCAGCATTTT	CASSPGGSGSNQPQHF
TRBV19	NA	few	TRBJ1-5	TGTGCCAGTAGTATAGGCGACTATGATCATCAGCCCCAGCATTTT	CASSIGDYDHQPQHF
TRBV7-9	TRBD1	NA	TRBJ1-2	TGTGCCAGCAGCCTTCCAGGGGGATATGGCTACACCTTC	CASSLPGGYGYTF
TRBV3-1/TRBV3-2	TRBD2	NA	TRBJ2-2	TGTGCCAGCAGCCAAGAAGGGCCAGGGAGGGACACCGGGGAGCTGTTTTTT	CASSQEGPGRDTGELFF
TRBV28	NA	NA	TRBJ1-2	TGTGCCAGCTCGTTCAGAGAGGAGAACTATGGCTACACCTTC	CASSFREENYGYTF
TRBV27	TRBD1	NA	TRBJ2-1	TGTGCCAGCAGTTTAGGTCCGGGGACAGGGGTTTTGGATGAGCAGTTCTTC	CASSLGPGTGVLDEQFF
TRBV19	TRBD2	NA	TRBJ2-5	TGTGCCACCACTAGCGGGGGGCACCAAGAGACCCAGTACTTC	CATTSGGHQETQYF
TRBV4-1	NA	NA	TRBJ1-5	TGCGCCAGCAGCCAAGATGATCGTCAGGCACTCAATCAGCCCCAGCATTTT	CASSQDDRQALNQPQHF
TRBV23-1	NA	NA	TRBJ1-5	TGCGCCAAGCCTCTCTGGACAGATCAGCCCCAGCATTTT	CAKPLWTDQPQHF
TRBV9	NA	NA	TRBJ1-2	TGTGCCAGCAGCACCCTACGGAGGGGCTACACCTTC	CASSTLRRGYTF
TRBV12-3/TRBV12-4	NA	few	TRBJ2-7	TGTGCCAGCAGTTTCGAGGGCCTAGACGAGCAGTACTTC	CASSFEGLDEQYF
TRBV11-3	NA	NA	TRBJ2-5	TGTGCCAGCAGTTCCCCTGAGTACCAAGAGACCCAGTACTTC	CASSSPEYQETQYF
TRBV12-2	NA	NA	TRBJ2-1	TGTGCAAGTCGCTTAGAATACGGCAGGAATGAGCAGTTCTTC	CASRLEYGRNEQFF
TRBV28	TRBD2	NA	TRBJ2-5	TGTGCCAGCAGCCCCGTGGGGGGGGAAGAGACCCAGTACTTC	CASSPVGGEETQYF
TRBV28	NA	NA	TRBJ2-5	TGTGCCAGCAGCCTACCTCTACTCCAGCAGGGGACCCAGTACTTC	CASSLPLLQQGTQYF
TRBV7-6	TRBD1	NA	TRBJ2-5	TGTGCCAGCAGCTTATCAGGGGGCGCGTCAGGCGGAACCCAGTACTTC	CASSLSGGASGGTQYF
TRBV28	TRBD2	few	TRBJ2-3	TGTGCCAGCAGTAATCTAGCGGGGGGGCCGGAGGATACGCAGTATTTT	CASSNLAGGPEDTQYF
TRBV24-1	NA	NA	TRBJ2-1	TGTGCCACCAGTGATATGGTCCATCGCGGGCAGTTCTTC	CATSDMVHRGQFF
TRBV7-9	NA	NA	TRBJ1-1	TGTGCCAGTACCGACGCAGGTCAAATGAACACTGAAGCTTTCTTT	CASTDAGQMNTEAFF
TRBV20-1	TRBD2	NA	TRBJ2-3	TGCAGTGCTAGTGGCCTAGCGGGCCCAGATACGCAGTATTTT	CSASGLAGPDTQYF
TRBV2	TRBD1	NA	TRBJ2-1	TGTGCCAGCAGTCCGACAGGGGTTCATGAGCAGTTCTTC	CASSPTGVHEQFF
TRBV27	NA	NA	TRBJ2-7	TGTGCCAGCAGTTTATCTACGTCCAATGTCCCCTGGGTGACTTACTACGAGCAGTACTTC	CASSLSTSNVPWVTYYEQYF
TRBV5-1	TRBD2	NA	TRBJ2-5	TGCGCCAGCAGCTTGGCGGGGGGGGAGACCCAGTACTTC	CASSLAGGETQYF
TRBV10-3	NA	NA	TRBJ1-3	TGTGCCATCAGCCCCGAGACAGGCTCTGGAAACACCATATATTTT	CAISPETGSGNTIYF
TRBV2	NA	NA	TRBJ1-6	TGTGCCAGCAGGCGACTGTCCATCCCCCTCCACTTT	CASRRLSIPLHF
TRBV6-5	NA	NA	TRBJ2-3	TGTGCCAGCAGTCATCAGGGGTCTAGCACAGATACGCAGTATTTT	CASSHQGSSTDTQYF
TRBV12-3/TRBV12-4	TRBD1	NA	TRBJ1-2	TGTGCCAGCTCGGGACAGGGCCTAGGCTACACCTTC	CASSGQGLGYTF
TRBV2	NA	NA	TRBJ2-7	TGTGCCAGCAGTCGGGAGTACTCCTACGAGCAGTACTTC	CASSREYSYEQYF
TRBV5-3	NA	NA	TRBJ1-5	TGTGCCAGAAGCTTGGCTAGAAGGAGCAATCAGCCCCAGCATTTT	CARSLARRSNQPQHF
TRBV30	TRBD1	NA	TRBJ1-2	TGTGCCTGGAGCCTAACAGGGGGGGTTGGCTACACCTTC	CAWSLTGGVGYTF
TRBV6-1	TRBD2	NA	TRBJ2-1	TGTGCCAGCAATGAGGGGGGACTAGCGGGAGTCCGGGAGCAGTTCTTC	CASNEGGLAGVREQFF
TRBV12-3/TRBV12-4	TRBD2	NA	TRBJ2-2	TGTGCCAGCAGTGTGGGACTAGTCGGGGAGCTGTTTTTT	CASSVGLVGELFF
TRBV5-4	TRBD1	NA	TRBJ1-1	TGTGCCAGCAGCTGGGGGACAGGGGTGAACACTGAAGCTTTCTTT	CASSWGTGVNTEAFF
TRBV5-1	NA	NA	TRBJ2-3	TGCGCCAGCAGCTTGTCAGGGGCTAGCACAGATACGCAGTATTTT	CASSLSGASTDTQYF
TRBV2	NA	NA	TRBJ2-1	TGTGCCAGCACTCTAGCGCCTCCCCTCAATGAGCAGTTCTTC	CASTLAPPLNEQFF
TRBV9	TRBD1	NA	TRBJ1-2	TGTGCCAGCAGCGTGGGGACAGGGATTAACTATGGCTACACCTTC	CASSVGTGINYGYTF
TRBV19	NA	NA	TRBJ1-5	TGTGCCAGTAGTTCGTGGGGACTCGGGTATCAGCCCCAGCATTTT	CASSSWGLGYQPQHF
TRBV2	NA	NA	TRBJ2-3	TGTGCCAGCAGTGCGGTCTCATCCGTCACAGATACGCAGTATTTT	CASSAVSSVTDTQYF
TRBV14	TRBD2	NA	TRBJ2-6	TGTGCCAGCAGCCCCCGCGTGGTAGCGGGAGTTGGTGGGGCCAACGTCCTGACTTTC	CASSPRVVAGVGGANVLTF
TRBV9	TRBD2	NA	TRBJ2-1	TGTGCCAGCACCCTGGATAGCGGGACCTACAATGAGCAGTTCTTC	CASTLDSGTYNEQFF